This T cell receptor (beta chain) was identified in a study of cytomegalovirus exposure and HLA in healthy donors. Study-wide points: Analysis was carried out at a later point, and it linked a missense DCLRE1C variant to TCR beta V- and J-gene trimming. Across donors, presence/absence analyses took sequencing depth to be roughly uniform.

Vbeta (60) and Jbeta (13) primers were used in the PCR. Original analysis: Approximately 11 million shared chains were among 65 million to 85 million unique TCR beta chains counted in a later analysis. Only in-frame clones appear in the TCRdb table, and some are missing; sequencing was by immunoSEQ multiplex PCR. The V and J calls and clone size are taken from that table; D and trimming were inferred from the DNA. This sample contains 80,000 to 95,000 clones. As to this clone: Its antigen is still unknown.

J gave up 6 bases and V 4 bases, and 5 bases lay outside the gene matches. The length of the CDR3 is 15 residues. Germline V gives CDR1 LNHDA, CDR2 SQIVND (reference sequence). The chain recombines TRBV19 with TRBJ1-5, with TRBD1 identical over 11 bases. This TCR derives from a man aged 50-59 years in good health and CMV-seropositive. The sequenced material came from PBMCs. For the CDR3, the DNA is TGTGCCAGTAGTACCGACGGGACAGGGGGTCAGCCCCAGCATTTT. It translates to CASSTDGTGGQPQHF.